This paragraph reports one T cell receptor beta chain. The antigen remains unidentified. The CDR3 is 16 amino acids. Germline values: CDR1 KGHSH, CDR2 LQKENI. V lost 1 base and J lost 2; bases outside the gene matches: 5. This entry comes from a study of shared clonotypes between healthy human individuals. Study-level information: Those who served as donors were two women and three men between the ages of 18 and 49. Study-level findings and limits: It was anticipated that sequencing depth would influence how many clonotypes donors shared.

Profiled with immunoSEQ multiplex PCR; TCRdb holds only in-frame clones, not every one. The repertoire holds 450,000 to 500,000 clones, with 79% as singletons. Donors, healthy HIV-negative adults, lacked recent acute infections or vaccinations. The receptor was derived from a woman in her 40s in good health. Some clones in this sample may be carry-over from other donors' samples. The chain links TRBV18 to TRBJ2-3; TRBD2 aligns across 8 bases. Material: PBMCs. CDR3: CASSPLVAGSTDTQYF. The CDR3 nucleotides are TGTGCCAGCTCACCACTCGTAGCGGGATCCACAGATACGCAGTATTTT. Using reference TRBV18 and TRBJ2-3 for the parts outside the CDR3, the full variable domain is NAGVMQNPRHLVRRRGQEARLRCSPMKGHSHVYWYRQLPEEGLKFMVYLQKENIIDESGMPKERFSAEFPKEGPSILRIQQVVRGDSAAYFCASSPLVAGSTDTQYFGPGTRLTVL.